Listed below are T cell receptor beta chains from one sample, sequenced in a study of blood T cell repertoires in COVID-19. Method: immunoSEQ multiplex PCR; TCRdb's copy keeps in-frame clones and lacks some. The repertoire holds about 52,000 clones, with around 80% as singletons. The sample consisted of peripheral blood. The receptors stem from a woman aged 80 or over with COVID-19, enrolled during active disease. Each CDR3 is given with its conserved first and last residue. The D gene is left open where the match is weak. Not every row has a clone size; where given, it reads once, few, many or a size class.

clone_size | j_call | d_call | v_call | cdr3_nt | cdr3_aa
NA | TRBJ1-3 | NA | TRBV21-1 | TGTGCCAGCAGCAATTGGGCCATCGCTGGAAACACCATATATTTT | CASSNWAIAGNTIYF
NA | TRBJ2-6 | NA | TRBV28 | TGTGCCAGCAGTTCCCGGGACATCCTCTCTGGGGCCAACGTCCTGACTTTC | CASSSRDILSGANVLTF
NA | TRBJ2-7 | TRBD2 | TRBV5-6 | TGTGCCAGCAGTTTCAGGGTCCGCGGGAGTACCTACGAGCAGTACTTC | CASSFRVRGSTYEQYF
NA | TRBJ2-1 | TRBD2 | TRBV7-9 | TGTGCCAGCAGCCTCGGACTAGCGGGCTACAATGAGCAGTTCTTC | CASSLGLAGYNEQFF
few | TRBJ2-6 | TRBD2 | TRBV2 | TGTGCAGGGAGCGGGAGGTCCACTGGGGCCAACGTCCTGACTTTC | CAGSGRSTGANVLTF
NA | TRBJ1-1 | NA | TRBV2 | TGTGCCAGCAGTGCCGGACAGATGAACACTGAAGCTTTCTTT | CASSAGQMNTEAFF
few | TRBJ2-7 | NA | TRBV2 | TGTGCCAGCAGTGAAGCAACGGCCGGGGAGCAGTACTTC | CASSEATAGEQYF
NA | TRBJ1-1 | NA | TRBV20-1 | TGCAGTGCAACGAGAACTGAAGCTTTCTTT | CSATRTEAFF
NA | TRBJ2-3 | TRBD2 | TRBV29-1 | TGCAGCGTTCCGGGACTAGCGGGAGGAACAGATACGCAGTATTTT | CSVPGLAGGTDTQYF
NA | TRBJ1-2 | NA | TRBV19 | TGTGCCAGTAGTATACAGACAGCTAACTATGGCTACACCTTC | CASSIQTANYGYTF